This TCR beta chain was sequenced in a study of Graves' ophthalmopathy and Graves' hyperthyroidism. This clonotype was counted only a few times. Its antigen is unidentified. The TCR beta CDR3 regions underwent amplification from RNA transcripts. First-round RT-PCR relied on HTBI primers, and a second-round multiplex PCR came next. MiXCR was run by TCRdb on the multiplex PCR reads, yielding one entry per CDR3 protein. Of approximately 500,000 distinct CDR3 sequences in the sample, about an eighth were seen once. The CDR3 length is 13 residues. Germline CDR1 reads MNHNS; CDR2 reads SASEGT. Trimming shortened V by 8 bases and J by 8 bases, and 18 bases separated the two germline ends. General study results and limits: Predictions made by the model for ophthalmopathy progression reached 70% to 71% sensitivity and about 72% specificity.

It was on clinical symptoms, serum thyroxine, TRAb, thyroid ultrasound and orbital computed tomography that diagnosis relied. This sequence was found in a woman aged 25-40 years with Graves' ophthalmopathy. The sample consisted of blood. This chain links TRBV6-1 with TRBJ1-2; D might be TRBD1 (6 bases). The CDR3: CASCLDRFEGYTF. Here the CDR3 DNA reads TGTGCCAGCTGCCTCGACAGGTTTGAAGGCTACACCTTC.